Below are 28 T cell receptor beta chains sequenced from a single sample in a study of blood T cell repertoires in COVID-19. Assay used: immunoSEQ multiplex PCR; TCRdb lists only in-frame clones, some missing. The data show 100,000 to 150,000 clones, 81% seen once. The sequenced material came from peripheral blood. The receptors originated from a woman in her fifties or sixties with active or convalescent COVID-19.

CDR3 sequence: CASSSSGPGNIQYF. CDR3 in DNA: TGTGCCAGCAGCTCAAGCGGGCCCGGAAACATTCAGTACTTC. The chain recombines TRBV3-1 (or the pseudogene TRBV3-2) with TRBJ2-4, with a tentative D call TRBD2 (6 bases). The CDR3 is 14 amino acids. Trimming stripped 5 bases from V and 6 bases from J, with 14 bases between. The germline V gene has CDR1 LGHDT and CDR2 YNNKEL (reference sequence).

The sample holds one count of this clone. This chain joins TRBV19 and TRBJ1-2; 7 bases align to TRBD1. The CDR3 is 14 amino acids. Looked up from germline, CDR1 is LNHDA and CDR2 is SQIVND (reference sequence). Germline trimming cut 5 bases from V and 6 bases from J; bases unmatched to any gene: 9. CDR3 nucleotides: TGTGCCAGTAGTCCCCTGAGACAGGGCGATGGCTACACCTTC. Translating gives CASSPLRQGDGYTF.

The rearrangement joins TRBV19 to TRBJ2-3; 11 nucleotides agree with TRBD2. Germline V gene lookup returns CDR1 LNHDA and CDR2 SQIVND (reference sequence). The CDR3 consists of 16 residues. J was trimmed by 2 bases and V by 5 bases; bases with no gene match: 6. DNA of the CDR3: TGTGCCAGTAGTGGAGGGACTAGCGGCCTCACAGATACGCAGTATTTT. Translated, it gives CASSGGTSGLTDTQYF.

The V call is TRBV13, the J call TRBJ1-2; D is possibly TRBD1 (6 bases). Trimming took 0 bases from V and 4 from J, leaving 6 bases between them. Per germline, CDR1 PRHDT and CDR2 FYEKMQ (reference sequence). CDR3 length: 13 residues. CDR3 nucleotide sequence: TGTGCCAGCAGCTTAGGACAGGGCTATGGCTACACCTTC. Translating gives CASSLGQGYGYTF.

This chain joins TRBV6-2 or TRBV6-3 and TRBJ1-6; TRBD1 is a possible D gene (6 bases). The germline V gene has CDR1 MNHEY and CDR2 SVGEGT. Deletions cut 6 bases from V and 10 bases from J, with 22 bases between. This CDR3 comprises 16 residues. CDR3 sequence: CASSPPRGGNRSPLHF. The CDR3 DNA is TGTGCCAGCAGCCCCCCCAGGGGTGGCAATCGGTCACCCCTCCACTTT.

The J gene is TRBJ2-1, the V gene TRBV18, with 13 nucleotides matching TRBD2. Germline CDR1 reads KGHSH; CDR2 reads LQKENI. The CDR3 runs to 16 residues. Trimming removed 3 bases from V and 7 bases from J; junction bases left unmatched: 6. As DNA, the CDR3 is TGTGCCAGCTCACCGAAACTAGCGGGAGGGCAAAATGAGCAGTTCTTC. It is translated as CASSPKLAGGQNEQFF.

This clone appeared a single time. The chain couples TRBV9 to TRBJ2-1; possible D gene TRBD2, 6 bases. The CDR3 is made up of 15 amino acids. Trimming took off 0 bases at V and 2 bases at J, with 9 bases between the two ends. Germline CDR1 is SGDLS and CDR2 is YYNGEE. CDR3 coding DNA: TGTGCCAGCAGCGTAGAGGCTAGCGCCTACAATGAGCAGTTCTTC. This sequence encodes CASSVEASAYNEQFF.

CDR3 in amino acids: CASRRLAGPADTQYF. The CDR3 DNA is TGTGCCAGCAGGAGACTAGCGGGGCCCGCAGATACGCAGTATTTT. The rearrangement uses TRBV6-5 and TRBJ2-3; TRBD2 matches at 11 bases. V gave up 6 bases and J gave up 4 bases; unmatched junction bases: 6. The length of the CDR3 is 15 residues. The germline V gene has CDR1 MNHEY and CDR2 SVGAGI.

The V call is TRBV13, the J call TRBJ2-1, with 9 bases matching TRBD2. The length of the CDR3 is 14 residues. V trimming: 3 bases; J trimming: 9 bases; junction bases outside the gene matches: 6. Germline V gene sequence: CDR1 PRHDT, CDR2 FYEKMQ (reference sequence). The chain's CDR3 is CASSFLAGVSEQFF. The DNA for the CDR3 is TGTGCCAGCAGCTTTTTAGCGGGAGTAAGTGAGCAGTTCTTC. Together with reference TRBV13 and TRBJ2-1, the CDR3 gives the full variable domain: AAGVIQSPRHLIKEKRETATLKCYPIPRHDTVYWYQQGPGQDPQFLISFYEKMQSDKGSIPDRFSAQQFSDYHSELNMSSLELGDSALYFCASSFLAGVSEQFFGPGTRLTVL.

The CDR3 is CASSPGQGRYGYTF. CDR3 nucleotide sequence: TGTGCCAGCAGCCCCGGACAGGGCCGCTATGGCTACACCTTC. V is TRBV9 and J is TRBJ1-2, with 8 bases fitting TRBD1. Trimming at V came to 4 bases and at J to 4 bases, leaving 6 bases not matched to a gene. The CDR3 loop spans 14 amino acids. Per the germline V gene, CDR1 is SGDLS and CDR2 is YYNGEE.

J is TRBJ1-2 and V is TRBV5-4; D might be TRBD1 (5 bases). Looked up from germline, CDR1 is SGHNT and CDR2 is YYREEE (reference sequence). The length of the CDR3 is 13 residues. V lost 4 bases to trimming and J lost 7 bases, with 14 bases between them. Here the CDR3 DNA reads TGTGCCAGCAGCCTTCCCTGGGGGGGTGGCTACACCTTC. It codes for CASSLPWGGGYTF.

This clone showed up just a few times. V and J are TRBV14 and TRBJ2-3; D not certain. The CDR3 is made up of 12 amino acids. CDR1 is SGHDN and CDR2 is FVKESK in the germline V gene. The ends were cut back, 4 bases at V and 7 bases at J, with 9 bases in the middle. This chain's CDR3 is CASSPGYHTQYF. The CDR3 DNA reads TGTGCCAGCAGCCCCGGTTACCATACGCAGTATTTT. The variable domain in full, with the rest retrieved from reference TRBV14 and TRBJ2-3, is EAGVTQFPSHSVIEKGQTVTLRCDPISGHDNLYWYRRVMGKEIKFLLHFVKESKQDESGMPNNRFLAERTGGTYSTLKVQPAELEDSGVYFCASSPGYHTQYFGPGTRLTVL.

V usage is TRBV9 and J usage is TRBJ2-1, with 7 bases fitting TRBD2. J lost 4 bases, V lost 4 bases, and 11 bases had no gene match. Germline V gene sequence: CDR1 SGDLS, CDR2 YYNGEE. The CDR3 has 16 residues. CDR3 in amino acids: CASSLLEASGYNEQFF. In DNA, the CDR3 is TGTGCCAGCAGCCTTCTGGAGGCTAGCGGATACAATGAGCAGTTCTTC. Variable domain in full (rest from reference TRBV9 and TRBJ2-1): DSGVTQTPKHLITATGQRVTLRCSPRSGDLSVYWYQQSLDQGLQFLIQYYNGEERAKGNILERFSAQQFPDLHSELNLSSLELGDSALYFCASSLLEASGYNEQFFGPGTRLTVL.

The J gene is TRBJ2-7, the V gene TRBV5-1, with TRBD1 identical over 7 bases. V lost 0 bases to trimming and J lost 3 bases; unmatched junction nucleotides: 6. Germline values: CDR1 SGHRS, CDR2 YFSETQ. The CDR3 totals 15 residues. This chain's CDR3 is CASSLVGGDLYEQYV. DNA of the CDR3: TGCGCCAGCAGCTTGGTAGGGGGCGATCTCTACGAGCAGTACGTC.

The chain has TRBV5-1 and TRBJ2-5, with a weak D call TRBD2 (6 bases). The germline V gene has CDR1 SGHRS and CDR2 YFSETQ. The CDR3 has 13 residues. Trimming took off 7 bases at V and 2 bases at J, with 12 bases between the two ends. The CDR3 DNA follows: TGCGCCAGCTCTGTGGGGACTCAAGAGACCCAGTACTTC. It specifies CASSVGTQETQYF.

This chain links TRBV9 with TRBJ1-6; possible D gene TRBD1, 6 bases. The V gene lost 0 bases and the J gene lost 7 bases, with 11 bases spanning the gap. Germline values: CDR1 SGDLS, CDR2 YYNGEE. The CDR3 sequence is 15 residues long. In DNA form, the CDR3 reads TGTGCCAGCAGCGTAGGGCAGGGGATGAATTCACCCCTCCACTTT. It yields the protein CASSVGQGMNSPLHF.

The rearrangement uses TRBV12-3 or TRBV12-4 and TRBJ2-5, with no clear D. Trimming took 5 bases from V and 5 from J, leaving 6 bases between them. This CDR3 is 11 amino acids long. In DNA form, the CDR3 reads TGTGCCAGCAGTCAAATTGAGACCCAGTACTTC. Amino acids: CASSQIETQYF.

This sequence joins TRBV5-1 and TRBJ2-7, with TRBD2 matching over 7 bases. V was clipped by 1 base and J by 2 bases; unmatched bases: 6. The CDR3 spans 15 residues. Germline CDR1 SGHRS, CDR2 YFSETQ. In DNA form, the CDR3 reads TGCGCCAGCAGCTTGTCTAGCGGACCCACCTACGAGCAGTACTTC. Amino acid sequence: CASSLSSGPTYEQYF.

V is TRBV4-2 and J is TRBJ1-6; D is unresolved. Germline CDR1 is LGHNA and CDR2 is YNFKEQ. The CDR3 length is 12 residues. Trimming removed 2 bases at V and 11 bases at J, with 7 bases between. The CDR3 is CASSQTSAPLHF. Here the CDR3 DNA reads TGTGCCAGCAGCCAAACGAGCGCACCCCTCCACTTT.

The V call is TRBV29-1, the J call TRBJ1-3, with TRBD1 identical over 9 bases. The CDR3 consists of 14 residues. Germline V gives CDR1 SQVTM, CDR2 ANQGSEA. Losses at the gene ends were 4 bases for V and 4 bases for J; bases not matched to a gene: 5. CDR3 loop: CSVGPGQGGNTIYF. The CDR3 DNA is TGCAGCGTTGGGCCGGGACAGGGAGGAAACACCATATATTTT.

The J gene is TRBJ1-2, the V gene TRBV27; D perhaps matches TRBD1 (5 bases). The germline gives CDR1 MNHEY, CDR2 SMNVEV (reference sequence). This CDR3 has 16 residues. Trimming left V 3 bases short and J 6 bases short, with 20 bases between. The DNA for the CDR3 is TGTGCCAGCAGTTTCCGAATCGACGGTCGGGGGGATGGCTACACCTTC. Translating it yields CASSFRIDGRGDGYTF.

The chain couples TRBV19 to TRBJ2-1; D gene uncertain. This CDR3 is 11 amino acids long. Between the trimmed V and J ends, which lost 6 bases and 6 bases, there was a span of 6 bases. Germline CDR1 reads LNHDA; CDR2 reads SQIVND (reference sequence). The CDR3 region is CASRRGNEQFF. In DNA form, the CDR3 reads TGTGCCAGTAGAAGAGGCAATGAGCAGTTCTTC. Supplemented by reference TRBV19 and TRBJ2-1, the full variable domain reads DGGITQSPKYLFRKEGQNVTLSCEQNLNHDAMYWYRQDPGQGLRLIYYSQIVNDFQKGDIAEGYSVSREKKESFPLTVTSAQKNPTAFYLCASRRGNEQFFGPGTRLTVL.

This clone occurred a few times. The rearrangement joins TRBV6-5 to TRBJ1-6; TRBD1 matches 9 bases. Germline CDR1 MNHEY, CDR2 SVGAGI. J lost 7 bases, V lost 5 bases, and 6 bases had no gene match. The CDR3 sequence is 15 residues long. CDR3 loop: CASSTRTGANSPLHF. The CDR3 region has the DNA TGTGCCAGCAGTACCAGGACAGGGGCCAATTCACCCCTCCACTTT.

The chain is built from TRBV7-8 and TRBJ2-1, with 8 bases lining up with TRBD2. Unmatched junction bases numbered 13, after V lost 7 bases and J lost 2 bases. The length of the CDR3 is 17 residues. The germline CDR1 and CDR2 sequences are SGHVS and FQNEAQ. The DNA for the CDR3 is TGTGCCAGCACCCCCAGAACCCCGGGACTAGCCTACAATGAGCAGTTCTTC. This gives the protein CASTPRTPGLAYNEQFF.

CDR3 amino acids: CAISTGDSPLHF. CDR3 coding DNA: TGTGCCATCAGCACAGGGGATTCACCCCTCCACTTT. J is TRBJ1-6 and V is TRBV10-3, with TRBD1 matching over 7 bases. CDR3 length equals 12 residues. Per germline, CDR1 ENHRY and CDR2 SYGVKD. The J segment lost 8 bases and the V segment lost 6 bases, leaving 1 base of the junction unmatched.

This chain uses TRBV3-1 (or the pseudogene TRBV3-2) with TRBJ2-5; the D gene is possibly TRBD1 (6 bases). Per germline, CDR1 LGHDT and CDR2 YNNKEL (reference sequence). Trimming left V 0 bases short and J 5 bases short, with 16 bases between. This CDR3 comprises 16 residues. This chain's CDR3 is CASSQDRGGAEETQYF. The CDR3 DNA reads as TGTGCCAGCAGCCAAGATCGTGGGGGCGCGGAGGAGACCCAGTACTTC.

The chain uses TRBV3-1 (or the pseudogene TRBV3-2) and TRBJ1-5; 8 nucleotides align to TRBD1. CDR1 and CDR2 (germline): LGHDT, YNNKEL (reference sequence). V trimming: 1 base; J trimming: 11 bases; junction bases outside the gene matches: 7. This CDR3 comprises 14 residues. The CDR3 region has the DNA TGTGCCAGCAGCCAAGGACAGGGGTTATTCACCCAGCATTTT. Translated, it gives CASSQGQGLFTQHF.

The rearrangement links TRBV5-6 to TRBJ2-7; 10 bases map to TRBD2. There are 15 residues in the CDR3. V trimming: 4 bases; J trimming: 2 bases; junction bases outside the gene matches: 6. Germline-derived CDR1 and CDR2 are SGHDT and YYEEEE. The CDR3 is CASSRTSGATYEQYF. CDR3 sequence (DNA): TGTGCCAGCAGCCGCACTAGCGGGGCTACCTACGAGCAGTACTTC.